This TCR beta chain was sequenced for a study of T cell responses to AZD1222 COVID-19 vaccine. CDR1 is SGHVS and CDR2 is FQNEAQ in the germline V gene. Trimming removed 1 base at V and 0 bases at J, with 7 bases between. The CDR3 runs 14 residues. Broader study findings: Recipients of AZD1222 seropositive at baseline numbered only 6 or 7. Elevations in Spike-specific TCR breadth and depth followed administration of two AZD1222 doses.

In the case of this clone: The antigen is not known. The identical CDR3 is also encoded by other nucleotide sequences in the sample.

TCRdb's copy holds only in-frame clones and misses some; the assay was immunoSEQ multiplex PCR. The sample lists 150,000 to 200,000 clones, about 91% occurring once. The J gene is TRBJ2-7, the V gene TRBV7-8, with D hard to call. This receptor was identified in an adult in good health. This sample comprised peripheral blood, obtained on day 0 of AZD1222 vaccination. In DNA, the CDR3 is TGTGCCAGCAGCTTAGGAGGCCTCTCCTACGAGCAGTACTTC. Translated, it gives CASSLGGLSYEQYF.